This T cell receptor beta chain was identified during a study of cytomegalovirus exposure and HLA in healthy donors. V was cut by 0 bases and J by 2 bases, with 6 bases left in between. This CDR3 is 14 amino acids long. CDR1 is SGHDT, CDR2 YYEEEE, per germline. Notes on this clone: Its specificity is not known.

Amplification used 60 Vbeta primers and 13 Jbeta primers. Using immunoSEQ multiplex PCR, the repertoire was profiled, and TCRdb retains in-frame clones only, with some absent. The table records 99,000 or so clones, approximately 82% of them present only once. Overall study findings and caveats: In a later analysis, productive TCRs from donors in an Asian-associated ancestry cluster reportedly carried fewer N-insertions than the cohort mean.

The chain recombines TRBV5-6 with TRBJ1-5, with a tentative D call TRBD1 (6 bases). Sequenced material: PBMCs. The TCR sequence derives from a female donor in good health and CMV-seropositive. The CDR3 reads CASSLGGRNQPQHF. Written as DNA, the CDR3 is TGTGCCAGCAGCTTGGGGGGGCGCAATCAGCCCCAGCATTTT.